This TCR beta chain stems from a study of T-cell reconstitution after alpha-beta-depleted transplantation in children. Study observations and caveats: For some patients, TCRbeta diversity was high at day 60 because of recipient T cells and thymic progenitors that survived. Approximately two months post-transplant, alpha-beta T cells reportedly originated from several hundred expanded graft clones. Most T-cell counts and diversity one year after the transplant came from T cells that were newly produced.

With regard to this clonotype: No antigen is known for it.

A library of TCRbeta sequences, prepared with unique molecular identifiers, was generated. TCRdb processed the PCR reads anew with MiXCR; each CDR3 protein has one entry. The sample includes about 980,000 distinct CDR3 sequences, less than 30% of them seen just once. Trimming took off 3 bases at V and 7 bases at J, with 10 bases between the two ends. Germline V lookup: CDR1 SNHLY, CDR2 FYNNEI. This CDR3 is built from 13 residues. The specimen comprised PBMCs, mostly from graft donor cells, sampled 360 days after TCRalphabeta/CD19-depleted stem cell transplant. The source is a boy under three years old who had a stem cell transplant for SCID, so the T cells may come from the graft donor. V usage is TRBV2 and J usage is TRBJ2-1; D not certain. CDR3 in DNA: TGTGCCAGCAGTGATGTGGGGTGGAATGAGCAGTTCTTC. This codes for CASSDVGWNEQFF.